These 20 T cell receptor beta chains were all obtained from the same sample, sequenced in a study of T cells in Graves' hyperthyroidism and ophthalmopathy. Amplified TCR beta CDR3 regions derived from RNA transcripts. HTBI primers were employed in a first-round RT-PCR of the TCR CDR3. TCRdb ran MiXCR on the multiplex PCR reads and lists one entry per CDR3 protein. The sample holds a few hundred thousand distinct CDR3 sequences, 46% seen once. What was sequenced was peripheral blood or thyroid tissue (not recorded which). These receptors came from a woman between 18 and 29 years old with Graves' hyperthyroidism.

Many counts were recorded for this clonotype. The chain combines TRBV29-1 with TRBJ1-2, with 12 bases identical to TRBD1. There are 13 residues in the CDR3. Per the germline V gene, CDR1 is SQVTM and CDR2 is ANQGSEA. The trim removed 6 bases at V and 6 bases at J, leaving 5 bases unmatched. The chain's CDR3 is CSVGTGGWDGYTF. The CDR3 nucleotides are TGCAGCGTCGGGACAGGGGGCTGGGATGGCTACACCTTC.

The gene calls are TRBV24-1 and TRBJ2-7; 7 nucleotides match TRBD1. Per germline, CDR1 KGHDR and CDR2 SFDVKD. V lost 5 bases, J lost 3 bases, and 3 bases stayed unmatched. The CDR3 runs to 13 residues. The CDR3 spells CATSGRQGYEQYF. As DNA, the CDR3 is TGTGCCACCAGTGGCAGACAGGGCTACGAGCAGTACTTC.

This clonotype was detected ten times or more. The gene calls are TRBV29-1 and TRBJ1-1; no clear D. In germline, CDR1 is SQVTM, CDR2 ANQGSEA. The CDR3 loop spans 13 amino acids. Trimming shortened V by 5 bases and J by 1 base, and 11 bases separated the two germline ends. CDR3: CSVPRWGNTEAFF. In nucleotides, the CDR3 is TGCAGCGTTCCCCGGTGGGGGAACACTGAAGCTTTCTTT.

The genes are TRBV7-8 and TRBJ1-2, with TRBD1 identical over 7 bases. Germline loops: CDR1 SGHVS, CDR2 FQNEAQ. J lost 6 bases, V lost 8 bases, and 15 bases had no gene match. The CDR3 consists of 15 residues. The CDR3 bases are TGTGCCAGCTCACCACCCGAAGGGGGCGTCCATGGCTACACCTTC. Residues: CASSPPEGGVHGYTF.

In its sample, this clonotype was seen many times. V gene TRBV29-1 combines with J gene TRBJ2-5; TRBD2 matches at 7 bases. V lost 4 bases to trimming and J lost 1 base; unmatched junction nucleotides: 3. CDR3 length: 13 amino acids. Looked up from germline, CDR1 is SQVTM and CDR2 is ANQGSEA. As DNA, the CDR3 is TGCAGCGTTGCGTCTAGCGGCCAAGAGACCCAGTACTTC. As protein: CSVASSGQETQYF.

V gene TRBV5-6 combines with J gene TRBJ1-5; D call uncertain. V lost 0 bases and J lost 5, with 6 bases in between. From germline, CDR1 is SGHDT and CDR2 YYEEEE. The CDR3 sequence is 13 residues long. The CDR3 region is CASSLAEHQPQHF. The CDR3 nucleotides are TGTGCCAGCAGCTTGGCAGAACATCAGCCCCAGCATTTT.

Ten or more counts support this clonotype. The CDR3 DNA sequence: TGTGCCAGCAGCCAGAGGTCCAGCGCCGTATCCGGGGAGCTGTTTTTT. It yields the protein CASSQRSSAVSGELFF. The chain carries TRBV7-9 and TRBJ2-2; D unclear. The germline CDR1 and CDR2 sequences are SEHNR and FQNEAQ (reference sequence). This CDR3 has 16 amino acids. Trimming stripped 5 bases from V and 6 bases from J, with 19 bases between.

This clonotype was counted at least ten times. V and J are TRBV20-1 and TRBJ1-1; D remains ambiguous. V lost 3 bases, J lost 0 bases, and 8 bases lay in between. The length of the CDR3 is 13 residues. The germline CDR1 and CDR2 sequences are DFQATT and SNEGSKA (reference sequence). This CDR3 reads CSASDWMNTEAFF. CDR3 DNA sequence: TGCAGTGCTAGCGACTGGATGAACACTGAAGCTTTCTTT.

The chain carries TRBV9 and TRBJ2-5; D gene ambiguous. CDR3 length: 15 amino acids. V was trimmed by 0 bases and J by 6 bases, leaving 15 bases between them. Germline V gives CDR1 SGDLS, CDR2 YYNGEE. The CDR3 DNA sequence: TGTGCCAGCAGCGTAGGCCGGCGGCTAGAACAGACCCAGTACTTC. Translation gives CASSVGRRLEQTQYF. Supplemented by reference TRBV9 and TRBJ2-5, the full variable domain reads DSGVTQTPKHLITATGQRVTLRCSPRSGDLSVYWYQQSLDQGLQFLIQYYNGEERAKGNILERFSAQQFPDLHSELNLSSLELGDSALYFCASSVGRRLEQTQYFGPGTRLLVL.

With respect to this clonotype: This clone may be a read error of a much larger clone one base away. This chain links TRBV10-3 with TRBJ1-1; perhaps TRBD1 as D (5 bases). This CDR3 has 12 amino acids. Looked up from germline, CDR1 is ENHRY and CDR2 is SYGVKD. Trimming left V 1 base short and J 11 bases short, with 11 bases between. The CDR3 nucleotides are TGTGCCATCAGTGAGTTGACCGGGGGGGCTTTCTTT. This translates into CAISELTGGAFF.

This clonotype was observed once. The genes are TRBV20-1 and TRBJ2-1, with TRBD2 matching over 9 bases. Unmatched junction bases numbered 8, after V lost 3 bases and J lost 5 bases. The CDR3 totals 15 residues. Germline lookup yields CDR1 DFQATT and CDR2 SNEGSKA (reference sequence). This CDR3 reads CSARAIAGAHNEQFF. The CDR3 DNA reads TGCAGTGCTAGGGCCATAGCGGGAGCCCACAATGAGCAGTTCTTC.

Concerning this clonotype itself: This sequence may be a read error, since a much larger clone differs from it by one base. The chain is built from TRBV11-3 and TRBJ1-1; 8 nucleotides match TRBD1. The CDR3 totals 14 residues. Germline V CDR1 and CDR2: SGHNT, YENEEA. J gave up 1 base and V 8 bases, and 6 bases lay outside the gene matches. CDR3 amino acids: CASRPGQGNTEAFF. CDR3 nucleotides: TGTGCCAGCCGCCCTGGACAGGGGAACACTGAAGCTTTCTTT.

In the case of this clonotype: Being one base from a much bigger clone, this may be a read error. The chain recombines TRBV6-2 or TRBV6-3 with TRBJ1-1, with a weak D call TRBD1 (5 bases). The CDR3 spans 13 residues. Germline V gene lookup returns CDR1 MNHEY and CDR2 SVGEGT. The ends were cut back, 2 bases at V and 3 bases at J, with 7 bases in the middle. CDR3 coding DNA: TGTGCCAGCAGTTACGGGGGGGACACTGAAGCTTTCTTT. Protein sequence: CASSYGGDTEAFF.

As for this clonotype: A junction boundary mismatches the germline segment, possibly from a read error. The gene calls are TRBV7-9 and TRBJ2-7, with TRBD1 matching 8 bases. The CDR3 runs to 12 residues. Looked up from germline, CDR1 is SEHNR and CDR2 is FQNEAQ (reference sequence). CDR3 nucleotide sequence: TGTGCCAGCAGTCGAGACAGGGGCGCAGCCAACTTC. It translates to CASSRDRGAANF.

This chain uses TRBV7-2 with TRBJ1-1, with 7 bases fitting TRBD1. CDR3 length: 15 amino acids. Per germline, CDR1 SGHTA and CDR2 FQGNSA. V lost 4 bases to trimming and J lost 1 base; unmatched junction nucleotides: 6. CDR3 bases: TGTGCCAGCAGCTCTATGGGACAGAAGAACACTGAAGCTTTCTTT. This encodes CASSSMGQKNTEAFF.

The V call is TRBV12-5, the J call TRBJ1-5, with D possibly being TRBD1 (5 bases). Per germline, CDR1 LGHNT and CDR2 FRNRAP. V lost 2 bases, J lost 6 bases, and 17 bases lay in between. The CDR3 is made up of 16 amino acids. The CDR3 is CASGLSSGQGVQPQHF. DNA of the CDR3: TGTGCTAGTGGTTTGTCTTCCGGGCAGGGAGTTCAGCCCCAGCATTTT.

Only a few counts were recorded for this clonotype. The V gene is TRBV2, the J gene TRBJ1-6, with D maybe TRBD1 (5 bases). The V end was cut by 11 bases, the J end by 6 bases, with 11 bases between. The CDR3 length is 12 residues. Per germline, CDR1 SNHLY and CDR2 FYNNEI. The CDR3 DNA reads TGTGCCCAGGGACGGTTTAATTCACCCCTCCACTTT. This translates into CAQGRFNSPLHF.

This chain joins TRBV19 and TRBJ2-3; no clear D gene. The germline gives CDR1 LNHDA, CDR2 SQIVND (reference sequence). The CDR3 is made up of 13 amino acids. Trimming shortened V by 2 bases and J by 2 bases, and 5 bases separated the two germline ends. The DNA of the CDR3 is TGTGCCAGTAGTATAACAGACACAGATACGCAGTATTTT. Translating it yields CASSITDTDTQYF.

This clonotype appeared many times. The chain uses TRBV7-6 and TRBJ1-6; 8 bases line up with TRBD1. The length of the CDR3 is 15 residues. V dropped 2 bases and J dropped 10; count of bases not matched to a gene: 7. Germline loops: CDR1 SGHVS, CDR2 FNYEAQ. The CDR3 bases are TGTGCCAGCAGCTTAACGACAGGGGTCAAATCACCCCTCCACTTT. Residues: CASSLTTGVKSPLHF.

This clonotype was counted ten times or more. The chain links TRBV29-1 to TRBJ2-6, with a possible D match to TRBD2 (6 bases). The CDR3 runs 15 residues. Germline V lookup: CDR1 SQVTM, CDR2 ANQGSEA. The V end was cut by 0 bases, the J end by 3 bases, with 9 bases between. The CDR3: CSVEDSGGGANVLTF. CDR3 coding DNA: TGCAGCGTTGAAGATTCCGGGGGTGGGGCCAACGTCCTGACTTTC.